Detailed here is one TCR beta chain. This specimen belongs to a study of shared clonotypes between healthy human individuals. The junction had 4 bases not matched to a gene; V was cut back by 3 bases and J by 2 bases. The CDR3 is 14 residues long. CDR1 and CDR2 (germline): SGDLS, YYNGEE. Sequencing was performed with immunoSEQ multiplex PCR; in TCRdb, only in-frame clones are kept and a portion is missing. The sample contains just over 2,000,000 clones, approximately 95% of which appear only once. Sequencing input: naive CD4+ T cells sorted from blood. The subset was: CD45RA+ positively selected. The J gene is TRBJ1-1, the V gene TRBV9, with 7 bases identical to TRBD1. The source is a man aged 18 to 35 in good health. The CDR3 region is CASSGQGFNTEAFF. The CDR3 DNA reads TGTGCCAGCAGCGGACAGGGATTTAACACTGAAGCTTTCTTT.